The 31 T cell receptor beta chains below all came from one sample that was sequenced in a study of T cell responses to AZD1222 COVID-19 vaccine. Using immunoSEQ multiplex PCR, the repertoire was profiled, and TCRdb retains in-frame clones only, with some absent. This sample carries tens of thousands of clones, roughly 90% of them seen once, and the ten largest clones take 9% to 13%. The sample here was peripheral blood, taken 28 days after the second AZD1222 dose. These receptors all come from an adult who received the AZD1222 COVID-19 vaccine.

The V gene is TRBV7-2, the J gene TRBJ2-3; D not resolved. The germline V gene encodes CDR1 SGHTA and CDR2 FQGNSA. Deletions cut 2 bases from V and 0 bases from J, with 6 bases between. The CDR3 has 14 residues. CDR3 residues: CASSLLSSTDTQYF. DNA of the CDR3: TGTGCCAGCAGCTTACTGTCTAGCACAGATACGCAGTATTTT.

In its sample, this clone was seen a few times. The germline gene is not matched at one end of the junction; a read error may be the cause. The rearrangement uses TRBV11-2 and TRBJ2-7, with D possibly being TRBD1 (6 bases). This CDR3 has 13 amino acids. Germline V lookup: CDR1 SGHAT, CDR2 FQNNGV. The CDR3 is CASSPQGQTGADF. The CDR3 DNA sequence: TGTGCCAGCAGCCCCCAGGGCCAGACAGGTGCTGACTTC.

V gene TRBV18 combines with J gene TRBJ2-3; 8 bases are a match to TRBD2. The V and J ends lost 8 bases and 4 bases, in that order; junction bases with no gene match: 5. CDR1 KGHSH and CDR2 LQKENI come from the germline V gene. The CDR3 has 13 amino acids. The CDR3 DNA is TGTGCCAGCACTACCGGGGGGGCAGATACGCAGTATTTT. Its protein is CASTTGGADTQYF.

V gene TRBV6-4 combines with J gene TRBJ2-7, with TRBD2 matching over 13 bases. This CDR3 region has 16 residues. V lost 5 bases to trimming and J lost 2 bases; unmatched junction nucleotides: 6. Germline values: CDR1 MRHNA, CDR2 SNTAGT. The CDR3 here is CASSTPGLAGTYEQYF. The CDR3 DNA reads TGTGCCAGCAGTACCCCGGGACTAGCGGGGACCTACGAGCAGTACTTC.

The CDR3 nucleotides are TGTGCCAGCTTTCGCCGGGACAGCCCCTACGAGCAGTACTTC. This codes for CASFRRDSPYEQYF. The chain is built from TRBV21-1 and TRBJ2-7; TRBD1 reflects the table's D call only, with no check against the DNA. TRBV21-1 is deemed a pseudogene. This CDR3 spans 14 amino acids.

The chain is built from TRBV7-9 and TRBJ2-7, with D perhaps TRBD2 (5 bases). The CDR3 is 14 amino acids. Germline V gives CDR1 SEHNR, CDR2 FQNEAQ (reference sequence). Trimming shortened V by 5 bases and J by 0 bases, and 11 bases separated the two germline ends. Written as DNA, the CDR3 is TGTGCCAGCAGCATCCCGACTAACTCCTACGAGCAGTACTTC. This codes for CASSIPTNSYEQYF.

V and J are TRBV6-6 and TRBJ2-5; weak D call: TRBD2 (8 bases). V was shortened by 2 bases and J by 4 bases, with 17 bases between the two germline ends. The CDR3 is 16 amino acids. The germline V gene has CDR1 MNHNY and CDR2 SVGAGI (reference sequence). CDR3 loop: CASSYATGAGGETQYF. Written as DNA, the CDR3 is TGTGCCAGCAGTTACGCCACAGGGGCGGGGGGAGAGACCCAGTACTTC.

The chain joins TRBV30 to TRBJ1-1; D gene uncertain. The CDR3 has 12 residues. V was cut by 3 bases and J by 7 bases, with 12 bases left in between. Germline CDR1 GTSNPN, CDR2 SVGIG (reference sequence). CDR3 protein: CAWRREDGEAFF. DNA of the CDR3: TGTGCCTGGAGGAGAGAAGACGGTGAAGCTTTCTTT.

This chain connects TRBV19 to TRBJ2-7; D is undetermined. Germline V gene data show CDR1 as LNHDA and CDR2 as SQIVND (reference sequence). The germline V and J ends were trimmed by 5 bases and 2 bases, with 25 bases remaining between them. The CDR3 spans 18 residues. Here the CDR3 reads CASSPRGRTTGRAYEQYF. DNA of the CDR3: TGTGCCAGTAGTCCCCGCGGACGGACCACTGGTCGGGCCTACGAGCAGTACTTC. Together with reference TRBV19 and TRBJ2-7, the CDR3 gives the full variable domain: DGGITQSPKYLFRKEGQNVTLSCEQNLNHDAMYWYRQDPGQGLRLIYYSQIVNDFQKGDIAEGYSVSREKKESFPLTVTSAQKNPTAFYLCASSPRGRTTGRAYEQYFGPGTRLTVT.

The chain uses TRBV6-5 and TRBJ1-2; D may be TRBD1 (5 bases). Trimming shortened V by 7 bases and J by 4 bases, and 13 bases separated the two germline ends. The germline V gene encodes CDR1 MNHEY and CDR2 SVGAGI. The CDR3 runs 13 residues. The CDR3 here is CASTSQGGYGYTF. The CDR3 DNA sequence: TGTGCCAGCACCTCGCAGGGTGGCTATGGCTACACCTTC.

A single count supports this clone. The V gene is TRBV11-3, the J gene TRBJ1-1; no firm D call. This CDR3 contains 13 residues. The ends were cut back, 1 base at V and 5 bases at J, with 8 bases in the middle. Per the germline V gene, CDR1 is SGHNT and CDR2 is YENEEA. For the CDR3, the DNA is TGTGCCAGCAGCTTAGGGGTCGGGACTGAAGCTTTCTTT. Encoded protein: CASSLGVGTEAFF.

This chain uses TRBV15 with TRBJ2-7, with TRBD1 as a possible D gene (5 bases). There are 15 residues in the CDR3. Germline V gives CDR1 LNHNV, CDR2 YYDKDF (reference sequence). The V gene lost 0 bases and the J gene lost 2 bases, with 11 bases spanning the gap. The chain's CDR3 is CATSRDFQGTYEQYF. The CDR3 DNA reads TGTGCCACCAGCAGAGATTTTCAGGGAACCTACGAGCAGTACTTC.

In this sample, this clone turned up once. The chain has TRBV10-2 and TRBJ1-2; D uncertain. Trimming took off 2 bases at V and 2 bases at J, with 9 bases between the two ends. The CDR3 loop spans 14 amino acids. CDR1 is WSHSY, CDR2 SAAADI, per germline. CDR3: CASSESGGNYGYTF. In DNA form, the CDR3 reads TGCGCCAGCAGTGAGAGTGGAGGGAACTATGGCTACACCTTC.

The chain carries TRBV2 and TRBJ2-7; D possibly corresponds to TRBD2 (6 bases). Germline CDR1 is SNHLY and CDR2 is FYNNEI. With 5 bases removed from V and 2 bases from J, the gap between germline ends came to 13 bases. This CDR3 spans 14 amino acids. The CDR3 here is CASSTGTAPYEQYF. The CDR3 region has the DNA TGTGCCAGCAGTACCGGGACTGCCCCCTACGAGCAGTACTTC.

V usage is TRBV2 and J usage is TRBJ1-5, with a possible D match to TRBD1 (6 bases). Trimming removed 2 bases at V and 4 bases at J, with 6 bases between. Germline-derived CDR1 and CDR2 are SNHLY and FYNNEI. The CDR3 has 13 amino acids. The CDR3 DNA reads as TGTGCCAGCAGTGAACAGGGGAATCAGCCCCAGCATTTT. Its protein product is CASSEQGNQPQHF.

V usage is TRBV9 and J usage is TRBJ1-1, with a weak D call TRBD1 (5 bases). V gave up 3 bases and J gave up 3 bases, with 9 bases separating them. The CDR3 runs 13 residues. Per the germline V gene, CDR1 is SGDLS and CDR2 is YYNGEE. CDR3 nucleotides: TGTGCCAGCAGCGAGGAGGGGTACACTGAAGCTTTCTTT. This codes for CASSEEGYTEAFF. The full variable domain, rest sourced from reference TRBV9 and TRBJ1-1, is DSGVTQTPKHLITATGQRVTLRCSPRSGDLSVYWYQQSLDQGLQFLIQYYNGEERAKGNILERFSAQQFPDLHSELNLSSLELGDSALYFCASSEEGYTEAFFGQGTRLTVV.

The rearrangement joins TRBV12-1 to TRBJ2-5; the table's D gene call, TRBD1, was not cross checked with the DNA. TRBV12-1 is a recognized pseudogene. The CDR3 has 14 amino acids. The CDR3 DNA follows: TGTGCCAGCACCTCCCGGGACAACCAAGAGACCCAGTACTTC. This encodes CASTSRDNQETQYF.

This clone has just a few counts. The chain couples TRBV5-6 to TRBJ1-1; a weak D match, TRBD1 (5 bases). Trimming cost V 4 bases and J 6 bases, with 19 bases left between them. This CDR3 spans 15 amino acids. CDR1 and CDR2 from the germline V gene are SGHDT and YYEEEE. CDR3 protein: CASSLWDLMIAEAFF. In DNA, the CDR3 is TGTGCCAGCAGCCTATGGGACCTCATGATCGCTGAAGCTTTCTTT.

The genes are TRBV28 and TRBJ2-7, with D possibly matching TRBD2 (5 bases). V was clipped by 6 bases and J by 0 bases, with 15 bases between them. The V gene's germline CDR1 is MDHEN and CDR2 SYDVKM. The CDR3 loop spans 15 amino acids. The CDR3 DNA sequence: TGTGCCAGCAGCAACAGCGAGGGCAGCTCCTACGAGCAGTACTTC. Translating it yields CASSNSEGSSYEQYF.

CDR3 nucleotides: TGTGCCAGCAGCTTAATAGCCGGCCAAGTTCTGGGCCAGGAGACCCAGTACTTC. Residues: CASSLIAGQVLGQETQYF. This sequence joins TRBV7-2 and TRBJ2-5, with D uncertain. V lost 2 bases and J lost 5, with 24 bases in between. The CDR3 spans 18 residues. The germline gives CDR1 SGHTA, CDR2 FQGNSA. The full variable domain, with the rest looked up from reference TRBV7-2 and TRBJ2-5, is GAGVSQSPSNKVTEKGKDVELRCDPISGHTALYWYRQSLGQGLEFLIYFQGNSAPDKSGLPSDRFSAERTGGSVSTLTIQRTQQEDSAVYLCASSLIAGQVLGQETQYFGPGTRLLVL.

This chain connects TRBV6-1 to TRBJ1-2, with D unresolved. This CDR3 is 15 amino acids long. CDR1 and CDR2 (germline): MNHNS, SASEGT. The V end lost 0 bases, the J end lost 2 bases, and 10 bases lay between the germline ends. The CDR3 region is CASSEAAGYNYGYTF. DNA of the CDR3: TGTGCCAGCAGTGAAGCTGCAGGATACAACTATGGCTACACCTTC.

This clone was detected ten times or more. The chain links TRBV7-2 to TRBJ1-6; TRBD1 agrees at 8 bases. The J segment lost 8 bases and the V segment lost 3 bases, leaving 6 bases of the junction unmatched. The CDR3 has 15 residues. The germline CDR1 and CDR2 sequences are SGHTA and FQGNSA. CDR3 coding DNA: TGTGCCAGCAGCTTGAGGACAGGGAGAGATTCACCCCTCCACTTT. This sequence encodes CASSLRTGRDSPLHF.

V gene TRBV6-1 combines with J gene TRBJ1-4; D may be TRBD1 (6 bases). The CDR3 length is 15 residues. V was shortened by 3 bases and J by 3 bases, with 11 bases between the two germline ends. The germline CDR1 and CDR2 sequences are MNHNS and SASEGT. CDR3 DNA sequence: TGTGCCAGCAGTGAGGGGGCTGGGTCTAATGAAAAACTGTTTTTT. This gives the protein CASSEGAGSNEKLFF.

V usage is TRBV25-1 and J usage is TRBJ1-2; maybe TRBD1 (6 bases). From germline, CDR1 is MGHDK and CDR2 SYGVNS. Trimming cost V 6 bases and J 7 bases, with 27 bases left between them. This CDR3 is 17 amino acids long. This CDR3 is CASSHPWGQGSSGGYTF. CDR3 sequence (DNA): TGTGCCAGCAGCCATCCGTGGGGACAAGGGAGTTCGGGTGGCTACACCTTC.

This clone was seen only once. In DNA form, the CDR3 reads TGTGCCAGCAGTGCTGTCAGGTCTTCTAATGAAAAACTGTTTTTT. Amino acid sequence: CASSAVRSSNEKLFF. The chain is built from TRBV2 and TRBJ1-4; D unclear. Germline-derived CDR1 and CDR2 are SNHLY and FYNNEI. V lost 4 bases and J lost 3, with 12 bases in between. CDR3 length: 15 amino acids.

V usage is TRBV3-1 (or the pseudogene TRBV3-2) and J usage is TRBJ2-5, with TRBD2 matching over 13 bases. CDR1 and CDR2 (germline): LGHDT, YNNKEL (reference sequence). The CDR3 runs 15 residues. Unmatched junction bases numbered 5, after V lost 5 bases and J lost 5 bases. CDR3 coding DNA: TGTGCCAGCAGCTTACGACTAGCGGGGGGTGAGACCCAGTACTTC. Amino acids: CASSLRLAGGETQYF.

The chain couples TRBV11-2 to TRBJ1-4; D may be TRBD1 (6 bases). The CDR3 length is 15 residues. The V gene's germline CDR1 is SGHAT and CDR2 FQNNGV. V lost 5 bases and J 5 bases, leaving 15 bases between the germline ends. CDR3 amino acids: CASSRVGARNEKLFF. DNA for the CDR3: TGTGCCAGCAGCCGGGTGGGGGCGCGCAATGAAAAACTGTTTTTT.

V usage is TRBV28 and J usage is TRBJ1-2; D might be TRBD1 (6 bases). Trimming removed 2 bases at V and 2 bases at J, with 12 bases between. This CDR3 contains 15 residues. Germline CDR1 and CDR2: MDHEN and SYDVKM. The DNA for the CDR3 is TGTGCCAGCAGTTTAGGTAATACAGGGAACTATGGCTACACCTTC. Translation gives CASSLGNTGNYGYTF.

The chain carries TRBV9 and TRBJ2-2; TRBD1 aligns across 7 bases. Germline loops: CDR1 SGDLS, CDR2 YYNGEE. Trimming at V came to 4 bases and at J to 2 bases, leaving 8 bases not matched to a gene. CDR3 length equals 16 residues. The DNA for the CDR3 is TGTGCCAGCAGCATCTCCGGGACAGCAAACACCGGGGAGCTGTTTTTT. Protein product: CASSISGTANTGELFF.

V usage is TRBV24-1 and J usage is TRBJ2-1, with TRBD2 matching over 12 bases. V was pared by 4 bases and J by 2 bases, with 2 bases of the junction left unmatched. CDR3 length equals 16 residues. CDR1 and CDR2 (germline): KGHDR, SFDVKD. Here the CDR3 reads CATSDPSGGAYNEQFF. The CDR3 DNA sequence: TGTGCCACCAGTGACCCTAGCGGGGGGGCCTACAATGAGCAGTTCTTC.

This chain joins TRBV6-5 and TRBJ1-1; D gene uncertain. This CDR3 spans 14 amino acids. CDR1 and CDR2 from the germline V gene are MNHEY and SVGAGI. Trimming removed 6 bases at V and 5 bases at J, with 16 bases between. CDR3: CASSRTVALTEAFF. In DNA, the CDR3 is TGTGCCAGCAGCCGCACGGTGGCGTTAACTGAAGCTTTCTTT.